This section outlines one T cell receptor beta chain sequence together with its context. Assay used: immunoSEQ multiplex PCR; TCRdb lists only in-frame clones, some missing. The repertoire holds over 90,000 clones, almost 90% seen once, with about 3% in the top ten. The data were taken from a study of blood T cell repertoires in COVID-19. In the study overall: Sites across the United States, Italy and Spain contributed samples from acute and convalescent COVID-19.

V lost 0 bases and J 7 bases, leaving 8 bases between the germline ends. The CDR3 is made up of 13 amino acids. Germline V gene lookup returns CDR1 SGDLS and CDR2 YYNGEE. The sequenced sample was peripheral blood. The receptor's source is a human donor in a cohort sampled during active COVID-19. The chain combines TRBV9 with TRBJ2-1; tentatively, D is TRBD1 (6 bases). Here the CDR3 reads CASSVATGNEQFF. CDR3 coding DNA: TGTGCCAGCAGCGTAGCTACAGGGAATGAGCAGTTCTTC.